This is a list of T cell receptor beta chains from one sample in a study of T cell repertoires in cytomegalovirus infection. Each CDR3 protein gets one entry after TCRdb re-called the reads with MiXCR. The table lists 300,000 or so distinct CDR3 sequences, about 9.2% of them singletons, with around 2.6% in the top ten. The sequencing sample was made of PBMCs. The receptors derive from a human donor in good health (CMV status not recorded). Some clones in this sample may be carry-over from other donors' samples. CDR3s include the opening cysteine and the closing phenylalanine or tryptophan. D genes are given only for firm matches. Some rows mark clone size as missing; the rest say once, few, many or name a class of expanded clone.

j_call v_call clone_size d_call cdr3_aa cdr3_nt
TRBJ1-3 TRBV6-5 many NA CASSRKGMAGNTIYF TGTGCCAGCAGCCGGAAGGGGATGGCTGGAAACACCATATATTTT
TRBJ2-7 TRBV7-2 many NA CASSLVGGVVNEQYF TGTGCCAGCAGCTTAGTTGGAGGGGTTGTCAACGAGCAGTACTTC
TRBJ1-2 TRBV7-2 many NA CASSSPRGADNYGYTF TGTGCCAGCAGCTCCCCTCGGGGGGCTGACAACTATGGCTACACCTTC
TRBJ1-1 TRBV19 many NA CASSMSTGWGPEAFF TGTGCCAGTAGTATGTCAACAGGGTGGGGACCTGAAGCTTTCTTT
TRBJ2-4 TRBV14 many TRBD1 CASSRGTGESDIQYF TGTGCCAGCAGCCGCGGGACAGGGGAATCGGACATTCAGTACTTC
TRBJ1-2 TRBV25-1 NA NA CASNDLKYGYTF TGTGCCAGCAACGACCTTAAGTATGGCTACACCTTC
TRBJ1-6 TRBV7-9 few NA CASSFPVVPLHF TGTGCCAGCAGCTTCCCGGTTGTACCCCTCCACTTT
TRBJ2-1 TRBV12-3/TRBV12-4 many NA CASTPGSYNEQFF TGTGCCAGCACTCCTGGATCCTACAATGAGCAGTTCTTC
TRBJ1-1 TRBV19 many TRBD1 CASTPRGLGTEAFF TGTGCCAGTACCCCCAGGGGGCTGGGCACTGAAGCTTTCTTT
TRBJ1-1 TRBV3-1 many NA CASSQVAVDVRWNTEAFF TGTGCCAGCAGCCAAGTAGCGGTTGATGTACGGTGGAACACTGAAGCTTTCTTT
TRBJ1-1 TRBV7-2 many NA CASRARGMNTEAFF TGTGCCAGCAGGGCCAGGGGCATGAACACTGAAGCTTTCTTT
TRBJ1-1 TRBV14 many NA CASSPAGRVGEAFF TGTGCCAGCAGCCCTGCTGGGAGGGTGGGTGAAGCTTTCTTT
TRBJ2-7 TRBV7-9 many NA CASSLRGQGAYEQYF TGTGCCAGCAGCTTACGTGGTCAGGGAGCCTACGAGCAGTACTTC
TRBJ2-7 TRBV6-5 many NA CASSYSERRRGLLIYEQYF TGTGCCAGCAGTTACTCGGAAAGGAGGAGGGGGCTATTGATCTACGAGCAGTACTTC
TRBJ1-6 TRBV20-1 many TRBD1 CSARDFRDSDNSPLHF TGCAGTGCTAGAGACTTCCGGGACAGTGATAATTCACCCCTCCACTTT
TRBJ1-5 TRBV29-1 few NA CSVASGTTYNQPQHF TGCAGCGTCGCTTCCGGGACAACTTACAATCAGCCCCAGCATTTT
TRBJ2-2 TRBV2 NA NA CTSRRWTGELFF TGTACCAGCCGTCGGTGGACCGGGGAGCTGTTTTTT
TRBJ2-1 TRBV6-1 few TRBD2 CASKRGGSSYNEQFF TGTGCCAGCAAGCGGGGGGGAAGCTCCTACAATGAGCAGTTCTTC
TRBJ2-1 TRBV6-2/TRBV6-3 many TRBD1 CASRQILPGQGRGRLNEQFF TGTGCCAGCAGACAAATTCTTCCGGGACAGGGAAGGGGCCGATTGAATGAGCAGTTCTTC
TRBJ2-7 TRBV6-5 NA NA CASSYMAVGTSYEQYF TGTGCCAGCAGTTACATGGCCGTGGGGACATCCTACGAGCAGTACTTC
TRBJ1-6 TRBV7-9 many NA CASSLGNGRTYNSPLHF TGTGCCAGCAGCTTAGGAAACGGGAGGACCTATAATTCACCCCTCCACTTT
TRBJ1-3 TRBV19 many NA CASGTDMYTIYF TGTGCCAGTGGGACGGATATGTACACCATATATTTT
TRBJ1-2 TRBV7-9 NA TRBD1 CASDEAGQGRHYTF TGTGCCAGCGACGAAGCGGGACAGGGGCGTCACTACACCTTC
TRBJ2-1 TRBV6-2/TRBV6-3 NA NA CASSPLGGYNEQFF TGTGCCAGCAGTCCACTGGGGGGTTACAATGAGCAGTTCTTC
TRBJ1-2 TRBV9 few NA CASGGRRMWGYTF TGTGCCAGCGGTGGACGGCGAATGTGGGGCTACACCTTC
TRBJ2-3 TRBV12-3/TRBV12-4 many NA CASSPRGGGGADTQYF TGTGCCAGCAGTCCGAGGGGGGGCGGGGGTGCAGATACGCAGTATTTT
TRBJ2-2 TRBV29-1 few NA CSVEVLNTGELFF TGCAGCGTTGAAGTTCTAAACACCGGGGAGCTGTTTTTT
TRBJ2-5 TRBV20-1 NA NA CSARALVSGGRGTQYF TGCAGTGCTAGAGCCTTGGTTAGCGGAGGAAGGGGGACCCAGTACTTC
TRBJ2-3 TRBV15 NA TRBD2 CATSRGASGITDTQYF TGTGCCACCAGCAGAGGGGCTAGCGGAATCACAGATACGCAGTATTTT
TRBJ1-1 TRBV10-3 many NA CAISESTYSSTEAFF TGTGCCATCAGTGAGTCCACTTACAGCTCCACTGAAGCTTTCTTT
TRBJ2-3 TRBV7-2 many TRBD2 CASSEKTSSGGPLLPDTQYF TGTGCCAGCAGCGAAAAGACCTCTAGCGGGGGGCCTCTTCTCCCAGATACGCAGTATTTT
TRBJ2-3 TRBV12-3/TRBV12-4 few NA CASSRQLLQGTDTQYF TGTGCCAGCAGTCGACAACTTTTACAGGGCACAGATACGCAGTATTTT